This is a list of T cell receptor beta chains from one sample in a study of technical replicates of blood from a handful of donors. The assay was immunoSEQ multiplex PCR, and TCRdb's table has in-frame clones only and misses some. Of 70,000 or so clones detected, 80% to 90% appear once; the ten largest clones hold roughly 4.5%. Sequenced sample: PBMCs. These receptors all stem from a human donor in good health. Some clones in this sample may be carry-over from other donors' samples. CDR3s include the opening cysteine and the closing phenylalanine or tryptophan.

CDR3 protein	V gene	J gene
CASSAPSGIETQYF	TRBV7-2	TRBJ2-5
CASSAWGLAGTDTQYF	TRBV9	TRBJ2-3
CAWRDRGNYSPLHF	TRBV30	TRBJ1-6
CASSQDITGNYEQYF	TRBV4-3	TRBJ2-7
CASSGRLASYEQYF	TRBV19	TRBJ2-7
CASSPRRLGEVAGYTF	TRBV13	TRBJ1-2
CASSLTYREYEQYF	TRBV11-3	TRBJ2-7
CASGLLVVRRNYGYTF	TRBV12-5	TRBJ1-2
CASSLGGLAGFAGYIQYF	TRBV7-9	TRBJ2-4
CASSNEVRPTYEQYF	TRBV5-1	TRBJ2-7
CASSWGTGYAEAFF	TRBV5-6	TRBJ1-1
CASSRQGGTEAFF	TRBV6-4	TRBJ1-1
CASTETWAGDKQYF	TRBV28	TRBJ2-7
CASTPDSTDTQYF	TRBV6-5	TRBJ2-3
CASSAGRNEKLFF	TRBV2	TRBJ1-4
CASSPQLATETQYF	TRBV18	TRBJ2-5
CASSPLLGQGGNVLTF	TRBV18	TRBJ2-6
CASSQLSFPGGHTGELFF	TRBV4-3	TRBJ2-2
CASSSHGGWGEKLFF	TRBV7-2	TRBJ1-4
CASKGEKGGDYEQYF	TRBV19	TRBJ2-7
CASGLVAGTYEQYF	TRBV12-5	TRBJ2-7
CASSLVGSRGPDTQYF	TRBV7-2	TRBJ2-3
CASTPTPTANNSPLHF	TRBV5-1	TRBJ1-6
CASSSTTSGSYEQYF	TRBV7-2	TRBJ2-7
CASSLTENTEAFF	TRBV5-1	TRBJ1-1
CASTPGRERHEQYF	TRBV27	TRBJ2-7
CASSHGGNHNSPLHF	TRBV6-6	TRBJ1-6
CASSQGLRGELFF	TRBV14	TRBJ2-2
CASLRVQGSEQYF	TRBV6-5	TRBJ2-7
CASSSTGVQSYEQYF	TRBV19	TRBJ2-7
CASSLTAGSYGYTF	TRBV27	TRBJ1-2
CASRKYRGIMNTEAFF	TRBV27	TRBJ1-1
CASSVGTAYGYTF	TRBV7-2	TRBJ1-2
CASSPARVAGYGYTF	TRBV7-8	TRBJ1-2
CASSLNRSPDTQYF	TRBV7-6	TRBJ2-3
CASSLPGTKLQAQYF	TRBV27	TRBJ2-5
CASSSTITAGYTF	TRBV6-5	TRBJ1-2
CASRSGITNYGYTF	TRBV7-9	TRBJ1-2
CASALGLTGRTGELFF	TRBV2	TRBJ2-2
CASSLTQGDTEAFF	TRBV7-3	TRBJ1-1
CASSQSNAQGKFKMNTEAFF	TRBV23-1	TRBJ1-1
CASSLALAGILQFF	TRBV11-2	TRBJ2-1
CASSPPGQGSYGYTF	TRBV18	TRBJ1-2
CASSATGTGDSPLHF	TRBV5-4	TRBJ1-6
CASSSWTSGGANEQFF	TRBV6-5	TRBJ2-1
CASSPLAGGAYEQYF	TRBV19	TRBJ2-7
CASSQSSPAATQYF	TRBV7-3	TRBJ2-5
CASSSTGLETQYF	TRBV6-5	TRBJ2-5
CASSWDRATGELFF	TRBV19	TRBJ2-2
CASTSGRGAFF	TRBV4-3	TRBJ1-1